This TCR beta chain was recorded in a study of shared clonotypes between healthy human individuals. Deep-level assay runs were performed. Authors' methods: As immunoSEQ supplied junction-only sequences (without quality scores), filtering differed. Repertoires were generated with immunoSEQ multiplex PCR, while TCRdb's copy carries only in-frame clones and drops some. Clone size and the V and J calls come from that table; the DNA yielded D and trimming. Of about 340,000 clones in the sample, around 79% were seen once. To note about this clone: Its cognate antigen is unknown.

In germline, CDR1 is SGHTA, CDR2 FQGTGA. This CDR3 has 15 amino acids. J was trimmed by 6 bases and V by 5 bases; bases with no gene match: 8. Study results and caveats: What rarefaction showed was incomplete sorted-subset sequencing despite large depth.

From CD4+ cells came CD45RA+ naive and CD45RA-negative memory subsets. The chain recombines TRBV7-3 with TRBJ2-1, with TRBD2 identical over 9 bases. The origin of this receptor is a man between 25 and 39 years old in good health. The sample taken for sequencing was memory CD4+ T cells sorted from blood. Subset specified: CD45RA-negative fraction. In DNA form, the CDR3 reads TGTGCCAGCAGCCTTAGCGGGAGTCCTTCCAATGAGCAGTTCTTC. Encoded protein: CASSLSGSPSNEQFF. Supplemented by reference TRBV7-3 and TRBJ2-1, the full variable domain reads GAGVSQTPSNKVTEKGKYVELRCDPISGHTALYWYRQSLGQGPEFLIYFQGTGAADDSGLPNDRFFAVRPEGSVSTLKIQRTERGDSAVYLCASSLSGSPSNEQFFGPGTRLTVL.